The clone carrying this T cell receptor (beta chain) was seen a handful of times. Trimming shortened V by 1 base and J by 5 bases, and 11 bases separated the two germline ends. Germline lookup yields CDR1 LGHNA and CDR2 YNFKEQ. The CDR3 is made up of 14 amino acids. These data come from a study of T cell repertoires in cytomegalovirus infection. TCRdb reprocessed the reads with MiXCR, giving one entry per CDR3 protein. The data show about 310,000 distinct CDR3 sequences, with 17% seen just once and approximately 12% held by the top ten. V is TRBV4-2 and J is TRBJ2-5; no clear D. The receptor was isolated from a human donor in good health (CMV status not recorded). Some clones in this sample may be carry-over from other donors' samples. The sequenced material came from PBMCs. CDR3 sequence (DNA): TGTGCCAGCAGCCAAGGTTTCGGACGTGAGACCCAGTACTTC. Amino acid sequence: CASSQGFGRETQYF.